This is a list of T cell receptor beta chains from one sample in a study of T cell responses to AZD1222 COVID-19 vaccine. Assay: immunoSEQ multiplex PCR; the TCRdb copy retains only in-frame clones and omits some. The profile shows 70,000 to 90,000 clones, around 90% of them singletons. Sequenced material: peripheral blood, taken on day 0 of AZD1222 vaccination. Every receptor here comes from an adult in good health. CDR3s include the opening cysteine and the closing phenylalanine or tryptophan. A D gene is named only where the DNA matches it firmly. The size of a clone is reported for some rows only, either as once, few or many, or as a class for expanded clones.

j_call: TRBJ2-1
v_call: TRBV11-2
d_call: TRBD2
clone_size: .
cdr3_aa: CASSLLPGLAGGEQFF
cdr3_nt: TGTGCCAGCAGCTTATTACCGGGTCTAGCGGGAGGGGAGCAGTTCTTC

j_call: TRBJ2-2
v_call: TRBV19
d_call: TRBD1
clone_size: .
cdr3_aa: CASRGQGASGELFF
cdr3_nt: TGTGCCAGTAGGGGACAGGGGGCGTCCGGGGAGCTGTTTTTT

j_call: TRBJ2-1
v_call: TRBV28
d_call: .
clone_size: .
cdr3_aa: CASSLTSSYNEQFF
cdr3_nt: TGTGCCAGCAGTTTAACCAGCTCCTACAATGAGCAGTTCTTC

j_call: TRBJ1-2
v_call: TRBV10-3
d_call: TRBD1
clone_size: few
cdr3_aa: CAMMPGQGASGYTF
cdr3_nt: TGTGCCATGATGCCGGGACAGGGGGCGAGTGGCTACACCTTC

j_call: TRBJ2-7
v_call: TRBV12-5
d_call: .
clone_size: .
cdr3_aa: CASGSGFYEQYF
cdr3_nt: TGTGCTAGTGGTTCCGGGTTCTACGAGCAGTACTTC

j_call: TRBJ2-5
v_call: TRBV7-9
d_call: .
clone_size: .
cdr3_aa: CASTGDLETQYF
cdr3_nt: TGTGCCAGCACGGGAGATCTGGAGACCCAGTACTTC

j_call: TRBJ1-1
v_call: TRBV7-3
d_call: .
clone_size: .
cdr3_aa: CASSRQQNTEAFF
cdr3_nt: TGTGCCAGCAGCAGACAGCAGAACACTGAAGCTTTCTTT

j_call: TRBJ2-2
v_call: TRBV18
d_call: .
clone_size: .
cdr3_aa: CASSPPVAPGTGELFF
cdr3_nt: TGTGCCAGCTCACCACCGGTTGCCCCGGGCACCGGGGAGCTGTTTTTT

j_call: TRBJ1-2
v_call: TRBV18
d_call: .
clone_size: .
cdr3_aa: CASSPPVLFGYTF
cdr3_nt: TGTGCCAGCTCACCACCAGTCCTCTTTGGCTACACCTTC

j_call: TRBJ1-5
v_call: TRBV28
d_call: TRBD1
clone_size: .
cdr3_aa: CASSSGTGSTYSNQPQHF
cdr3_nt: TGTGCCAGCAGTTCCGGGACAGGGTCTACTTATAGCAATCAGCCCCAGCATTTT

j_call: TRBJ2-7
v_call: TRBV28
d_call: TRBD1
clone_size: .
cdr3_aa: CASSGTGGIYEQYF
cdr3_nt: TGTGCCAGCAGCGGGACAGGGGGGATCTACGAGCAGTACTTC

j_call: TRBJ1-1
v_call: TRBV3-1/TRBV3-2
d_call: TRBD1
clone_size: few
cdr3_aa: CASSPPGAGGTEAFF
cdr3_nt: TGTGCCAGCAGCCCCCCCGGGGCAGGGGGGACTGAAGCTTTCTTT

j_call: TRBJ2-5
v_call: TRBV2
d_call: TRBD1
clone_size: .
cdr3_aa: CASSSDREETQYF
cdr3_nt: TGTGCCAGCAGTTCCGACAGGGAAGAGACCCAGTACTTC

j_call: TRBJ1-5
v_call: TRBV19
d_call: .
clone_size: .
cdr3_aa: CASTYSGQFSNQPQHF
cdr3_nt: TGTGCCAGTACCTATTCCGGACAGTTTAGCAATCAGCCCCAGCATTTT

j_call: TRBJ2-7
v_call: TRBV2
d_call: TRBD1
clone_size: .
cdr3_aa: CASSGLGQGAREQYF
cdr3_nt: TGTGCCAGCAGTGGATTGGGACAGGGGGCTCGAGAGCAGTACTTC

j_call: TRBJ2-1
v_call: TRBV5-1
d_call: .
clone_size: .
cdr3_aa: CASSWGTGSYNEQFF
cdr3_nt: TGCGCCAGCAGCTGGGGGACGGGCTCCTACAATGAGCAGTTCTTC

j_call: TRBJ1-4
v_call: TRBV19
d_call: TRBD1
clone_size: .
cdr3_aa: CASSLQGAYEKLFF
cdr3_nt: TGTGCCAGTAGTCTACAGGGGGCTTATGAAAAACTGTTTTTT

j_call: TRBJ2-7
v_call: TRBV5-1
d_call: TRBD1
clone_size: few
cdr3_aa: CASSLGDRGVYEQYF
cdr3_nt: TGCGCCAGCAGCTTGGGCGACAGGGGGGTGTACGAGCAGTACTTC

j_call: TRBJ1-1
v_call: TRBV28
d_call: .
clone_size: .
cdr3_aa: CASSLEGVVGTEAFF
cdr3_nt: TGTGCCAGCAGTTTGGAGGGGGTCGTGGGCACTGAAGCTTTCTTT

j_call: TRBJ1-1
v_call: TRBV19
d_call: .
clone_size: .
cdr3_aa: CASSITEVPEAFF
cdr3_nt: TGTGCCAGTAGTATCACAGAGGTCCCTGAAGCTTTCTTT